These T cell receptor beta chains were read from a single sample in a study of blood T cells in healthy people across ages. TCRdb passed the 5' RACE reads through MiXCR, listing each CDR3 protein once. Among 1.5 million to 2 million distinct CDR3 sequences listed, just under 50% were seen once. The material sequenced was blood. These receptors were collected from a woman in her thirties or forties in good health. CDR3s include the opening cysteine and the closing phenylalanine or tryptophan. D genes are given only for firm matches. Clone size is shown for a subset of rows, as once, few, many or a class of expanded clone.

D	size	V	J	CDR3	DNA
TRBD2	.	TRBV2	TRBJ2-7	CASSELGGSTYEQYF	TGTGCCAGCAGTGAATTGGGAGGGTCGACCTACGAGCAGTACTTC
TRBD2	.	TRBV29-1	TRBJ2-5	CSVVGLAGGTQYF	TGCAGCGTTGTAGGCCTAGCGGGTGGGACCCAGTACTTC
.	.	TRBV4-3	TRBJ2-1	CASSQDRSGEYNEQFF	TGCGCCAGCAGCCAAGATCGGTCAGGGGAATATAATGAGCAGTTCTTC
TRBD2	.	TRBV14	TRBJ2-3	CASSHETSGSTDTQYF	TGTGCCAGCAGCCATGAGACTAGCGGTAGCACAGATACGCAGTATTTT
.	.	TRBV29-1	TRBJ2-7	CSVVQGVHEQYF	TGCAGCGTTGTACAGGGAGTCCACGAGCAGTACTTC
.	.	TRBV28	TRBJ2-5	CASSLNLGNRETQYF	TGTGCCAGCAGTTTAAACCTCGGGAACCGAGAGACCCAGTACTTC
.	.	TRBV5-1	TRBJ2-7	CASSLERIKYEQYF	TGCGCCAGCAGCTTGGAACGGATCAAGTACGAGCAGTACTTC
.	.	TRBV28	TRBJ2-7	CASGLKLSGHLSYEQYF	TGTGCCAGCGGCCTGAAGTTATCAGGACACTTGTCCTACGAGCAGTACTTC
.	.	TRBV2	TRBJ1-5	CASSKQGHQPQHF	TGTGCCAGCAGTAAACAGGGCCATCAGCCCCAGCATTTT
TRBD1	few	TRBV7-9	TRBJ1-4	CASSHRDSNEKLFF	TGTGCCAGCAGCCACCGGGACAGTAATGAAAAACTGTTTTTT
.	few	TRBV6-2/TRBV6-3	TRBJ2-5	CASSAGTEKYF	TGTGCCAGCAGTGCCGGGACGGAGAAGTACTTC
.	.	TRBV7-6	TRBJ1-2	CASSSWGLGYTF	TGTGCCAGCAGCTCGTGGGGGTTAGGCTACACCTTC
TRBD2	.	TRBV7-9	TRBJ2-7	CASSLGGGGPKGIYEQYF	TGTGCCAGCAGCTTAGGGGGCGGGGGGCCGAAGGGGATATACGAGCAGTACTTC
.	few	TRBV12-3/TRBV12-4	TRBJ2-7	CASSFSAGDEQYF	TGTGCCAGCAGTTTCAGTGCCGGGGACGAGCAGTACTTC
TRBD1	.	TRBV6-5	TRBJ2-3	CASTWGQGFQDTQYF	TGTGCCAGCACCTGGGGACAGGGATTTCAAGATACGCAGTATTTT
.	.	TRBV28	TRBJ2-5	CASSAAGAETQYF	TGTGCCAGCAGTGCGGCAGGGGCAGAGACCCAGTACTTC
.	.	TRBV19	TRBJ2-1	CASSAVHEQFF	TGTGCCAGTAGTGCAGTCCATGAGCAGTTCTTC
.	once	TRBV7-2	TRBJ2-1	CASSLMGATYSEQFF	TGTGCCAGCAGCTTAATGGGGGCGACTTACAGTGAGCAGTTCTTC
.	.	TRBV20-1	TRBJ2-3	CSAREGWDTQYF	TGCAGTGCTAGAGAGGGGTGGGATACGCAGTATTTT
.	.	TRBV18	TRBJ2-3	CASSPPSRDTQYF	TGTGCCAGCTCACCACCGTCTAGGGATACGCAGTATTTT
.	.	TRBV20-1	TRBJ2-4	CSVIGQPKNVQYF	TGCAGTGTGATAGGGCAACCCAAAAACGTTCAGTACTTC
.	.	TRBV7-9	TRBJ2-5	CASSLGWGRNDEQYF	TGTGCCAGCAGCTTAGGTTGGGGAAGAAACGATGAGCAGTACTTC
.	few	TRBV2	TRBJ2-5	CAEDELQETQYF	TGTGCTGAAGACGAGCTCCAAGAGACCCAGTACTTC
TRBD1	.	TRBV7-2	TRBJ2-3	CASSPRGRRENTQYF	TGTGCCAGCAGCCCCAGGGGGCGCCGGGAGAATACGCAGTATTTT
.	few	TRBV6-4	TRBJ1-2	CASSDRDHGYTF	TGTGCCAGCAGTGACAGGGATCATGGCTACACCTTC
.	many	TRBV5-6	TRBJ2-7	CASSLAGQGSYEQYF	TGCGCCAGCAGCCTAGCGGGACAGGGGTCCTACGAGCAGTACTTC
.	few	TRBV5-1	TRBJ1-2	CASNIQGPTPSGYTF	TGCGCCAGCAACATTCAGGGGCCTACGCCTAGTGGCTACACCTTC
TRBD2	.	TRBV20-1	TRBJ2-5	CSADSGGYQETQYF	TGCAGTGCGGATAGCGGGGGGTACCAAGAGACCCAGTACTTC
TRBD1	.	TRBV12-3/TRBV12-4	TRBJ1-5	CASRYRGDNQPQHF	TGTGCCAGCAGATACAGGGGTGACAATCAGCCCCAGCATTTT
.	few	TRBV15	TRBJ1-5	CATSSRDGVGQPQHF	TGTGCCACCAGCAGCCGGGACGGGGTTGGTCAGCCCCAGCATTTT
.	.	TRBV13	TRBJ2-3	CASSSLDTDAQYF	TGTGCCAGCAGCTCCCTCGACACAGATGCGCAGTATTTT
.	.	TRBV5-1	TRBJ2-5	CASSFSGSIIETLYF	TGCGCCAGCAGCTTTAGTGGGTCCATCATAGAGACCCTGTACTTC